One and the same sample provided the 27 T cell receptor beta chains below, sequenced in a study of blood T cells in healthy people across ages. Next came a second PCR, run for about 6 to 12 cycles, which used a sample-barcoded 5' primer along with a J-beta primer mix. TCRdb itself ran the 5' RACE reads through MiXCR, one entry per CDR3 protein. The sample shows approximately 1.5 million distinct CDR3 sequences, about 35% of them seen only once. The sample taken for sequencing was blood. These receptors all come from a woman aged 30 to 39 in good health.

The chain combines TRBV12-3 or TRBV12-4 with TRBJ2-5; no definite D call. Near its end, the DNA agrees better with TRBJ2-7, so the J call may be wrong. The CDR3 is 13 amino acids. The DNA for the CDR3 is TGTGCCAGCAGTTTGCGTGCTCTCTACGAGCAGTACTTC. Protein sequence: CASSLRALYEQYF.

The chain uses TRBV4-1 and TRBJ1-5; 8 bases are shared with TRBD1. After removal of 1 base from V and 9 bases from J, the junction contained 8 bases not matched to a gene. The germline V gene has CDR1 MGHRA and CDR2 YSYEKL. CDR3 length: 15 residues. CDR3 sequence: CASSQGRGQALPQHF. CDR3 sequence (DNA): TGCGCCAGCAGCCAAGGCAGGGGGCAAGCACTGCCCCAGCATTTT.

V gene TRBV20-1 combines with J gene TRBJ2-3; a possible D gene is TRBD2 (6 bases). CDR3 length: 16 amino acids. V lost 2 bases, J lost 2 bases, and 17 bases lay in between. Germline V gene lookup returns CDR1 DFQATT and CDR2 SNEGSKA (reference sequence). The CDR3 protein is CSARNIAASPTDTQYF. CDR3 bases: TGCAGTGCTAGAAACATAGCGGCAAGCCCCACAGATACGCAGTATTTT.

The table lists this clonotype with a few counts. The CDR3 region is CASSLNPPGAGEQFF. As DNA, the CDR3 is TGTGCCAGCAGCTTAAACCCGCCTGGTGCCGGGGAGCAGTTCTTC. The gene calls are TRBV7-3 and TRBJ2-1; no clear D gene. CDR3 size: 15 residues. Deletions cut 1 base from V and 10 bases from J, with 17 bases between. Germline V CDR1 and CDR2: SGHTA, FQGTGA.

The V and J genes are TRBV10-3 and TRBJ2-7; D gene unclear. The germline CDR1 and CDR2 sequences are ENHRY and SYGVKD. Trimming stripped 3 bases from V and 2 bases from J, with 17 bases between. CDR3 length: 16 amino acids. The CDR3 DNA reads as TGTGCCATCAGTGACCCCAGCGAGAGGAGCCCCTACGAGCAGTACTTC. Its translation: CAISDPSERSPYEQYF.

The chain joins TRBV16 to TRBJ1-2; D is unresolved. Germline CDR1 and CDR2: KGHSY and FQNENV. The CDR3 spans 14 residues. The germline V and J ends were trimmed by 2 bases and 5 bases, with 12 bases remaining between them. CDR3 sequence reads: CASSQGQEGYGYTF. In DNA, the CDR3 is TGTGCCAGCAGCCAAGGGCAGGAAGGATATGGCTACACCTTC.

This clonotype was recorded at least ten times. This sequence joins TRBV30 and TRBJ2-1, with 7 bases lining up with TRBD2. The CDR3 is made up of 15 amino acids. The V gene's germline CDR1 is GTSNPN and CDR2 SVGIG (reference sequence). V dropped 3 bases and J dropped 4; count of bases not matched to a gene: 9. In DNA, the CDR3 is TGTGCCTGGAGCGTGCTAGCGGTAGCTTACAATGAGCAGTTCTTC. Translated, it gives CAWSVLAVAYNEQFF.

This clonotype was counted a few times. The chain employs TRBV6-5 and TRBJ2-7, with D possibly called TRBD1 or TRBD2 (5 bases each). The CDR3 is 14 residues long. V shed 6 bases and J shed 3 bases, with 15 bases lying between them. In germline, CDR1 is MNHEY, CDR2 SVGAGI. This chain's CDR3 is CASSQGPFSYEQYF. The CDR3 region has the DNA TGTGCCAGCAGCCAGGGACCCTTCAGCTACGAGCAGTACTTC.

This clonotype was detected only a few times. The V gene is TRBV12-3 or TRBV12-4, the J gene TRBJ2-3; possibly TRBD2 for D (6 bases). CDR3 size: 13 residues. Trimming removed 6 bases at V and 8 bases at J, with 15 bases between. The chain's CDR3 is CASRPTGLRTQYF. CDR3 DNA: TGTGCCAGCAGGCCAACGGGACTCCGTACGCAGTATTTT.

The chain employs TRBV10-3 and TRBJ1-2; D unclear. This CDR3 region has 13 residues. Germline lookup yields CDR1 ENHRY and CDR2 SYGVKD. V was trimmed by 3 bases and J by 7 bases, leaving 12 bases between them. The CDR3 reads CAISDSFSGGYTF. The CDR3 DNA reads TGTGCCATCAGTGACAGCTTTTCGGGTGGCTACACCTTC.

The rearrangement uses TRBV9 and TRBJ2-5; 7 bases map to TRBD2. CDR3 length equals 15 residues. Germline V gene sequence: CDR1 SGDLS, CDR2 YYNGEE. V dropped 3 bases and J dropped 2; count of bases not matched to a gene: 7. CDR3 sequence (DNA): TGTGCCAGCAGCGCCGTGGTCGGGGGGCAAGAGACCCAGTACTTC. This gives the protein CASSAVVGGQETQYF. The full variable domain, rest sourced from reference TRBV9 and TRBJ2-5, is DSGVTQTPKHLITATGQRVTLRCSPRSGDLSVYWYQQSLDQGLQFLIQYYNGEERAKGNILERFSAQQFPDLHSELNLSSLELGDSALYFCASSAVVGGQETQYFGPGTRLLVL.

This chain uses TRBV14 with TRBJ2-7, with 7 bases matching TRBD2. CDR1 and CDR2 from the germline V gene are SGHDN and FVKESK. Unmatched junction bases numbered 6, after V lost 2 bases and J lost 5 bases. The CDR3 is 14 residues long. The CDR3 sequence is CASSQPTSTNEQYF. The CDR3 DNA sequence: TGTGCCAGCAGCCAACCGACTAGCACGAACGAGCAGTACTTC.

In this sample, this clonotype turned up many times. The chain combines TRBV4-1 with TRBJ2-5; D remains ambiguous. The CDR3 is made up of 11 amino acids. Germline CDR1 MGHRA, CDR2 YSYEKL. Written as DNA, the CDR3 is TGCTATGGGGTTACCCAAGAGACCCAGTACTTC. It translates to CYGVTQETQYF.

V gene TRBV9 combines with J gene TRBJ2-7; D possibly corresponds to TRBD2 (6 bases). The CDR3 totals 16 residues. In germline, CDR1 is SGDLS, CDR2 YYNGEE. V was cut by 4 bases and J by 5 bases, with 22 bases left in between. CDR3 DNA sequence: TGTGCCAGCAGCCCCCGGTTGATAGCGGAGCGAAACGAGCAGTACTTC. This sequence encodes CASSPRLIAERNEQYF.

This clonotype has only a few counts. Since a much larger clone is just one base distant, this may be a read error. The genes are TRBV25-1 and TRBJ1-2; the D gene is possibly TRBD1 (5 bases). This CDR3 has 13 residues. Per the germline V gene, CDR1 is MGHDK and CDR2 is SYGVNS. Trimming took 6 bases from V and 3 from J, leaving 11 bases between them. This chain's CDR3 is CASRAGDHYGYTF. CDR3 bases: TGTGCCAGCAGGGCGGGGGACCACTATGGCTACACCTTC.

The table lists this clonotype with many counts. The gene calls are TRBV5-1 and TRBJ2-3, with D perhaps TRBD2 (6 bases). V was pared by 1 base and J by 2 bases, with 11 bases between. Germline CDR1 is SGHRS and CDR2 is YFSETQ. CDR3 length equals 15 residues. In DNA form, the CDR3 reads TGCGCCAGCAGCTTGCCCGCGGGGTCCACAGATACGCAGTATTTT. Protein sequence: CASSLPAGSTDTQYF.

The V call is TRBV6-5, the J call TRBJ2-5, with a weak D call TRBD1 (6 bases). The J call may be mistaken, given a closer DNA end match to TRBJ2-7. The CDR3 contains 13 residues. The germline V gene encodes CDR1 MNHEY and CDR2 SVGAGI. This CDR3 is CASSREQGGEQYF. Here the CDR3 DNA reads TGTGCCAGCAGCCGAGAACAGGGCGGCGAGCAGTACTTC.

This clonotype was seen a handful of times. Here the CDR3 DNA reads TGTGCCAGCAGTGTGCCAGGGGCCCCGCGGAATGAGCAGTTCTTC. Residues: CASSVPGAPRNEQFF. This chain joins TRBV27 and TRBJ2-1, with TRBD1 as a possible D gene (6 bases). This CDR3 has 15 amino acids. Germline CDR1 reads MNHEY; CDR2 reads SMNVEV (reference sequence). V dropped 5 bases and J dropped 7 bases, with 18 bases sitting between them.

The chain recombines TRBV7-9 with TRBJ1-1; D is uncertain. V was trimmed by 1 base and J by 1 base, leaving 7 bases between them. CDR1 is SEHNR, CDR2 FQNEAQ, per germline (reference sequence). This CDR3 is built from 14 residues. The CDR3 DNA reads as TGTGCCAGCAGCTTAGTAATCCCGAACACTGAAGCTTTCTTT. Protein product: CASSLVIPNTEAFF.

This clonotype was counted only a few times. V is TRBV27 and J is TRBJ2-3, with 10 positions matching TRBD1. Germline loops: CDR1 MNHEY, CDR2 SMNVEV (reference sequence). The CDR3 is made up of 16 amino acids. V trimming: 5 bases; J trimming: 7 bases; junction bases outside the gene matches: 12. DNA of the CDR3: TGTGCCAGCAGTCTTAACCGACAGGGGGCGCGGAATACGCAGTATTTT. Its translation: CASSLNRQGARNTQYF.

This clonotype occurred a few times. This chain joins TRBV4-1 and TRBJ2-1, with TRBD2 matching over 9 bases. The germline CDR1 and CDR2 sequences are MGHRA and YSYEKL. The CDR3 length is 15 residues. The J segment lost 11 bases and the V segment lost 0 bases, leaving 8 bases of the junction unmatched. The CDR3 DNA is TGCGCCAGCAGCCAAGAGAGGGGACTAGCCGAAAAGCAGTTCTTC. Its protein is CASSQERGLAEKQFF.

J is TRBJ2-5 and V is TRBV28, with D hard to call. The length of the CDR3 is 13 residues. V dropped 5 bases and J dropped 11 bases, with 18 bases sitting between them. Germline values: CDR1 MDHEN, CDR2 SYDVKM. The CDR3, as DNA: TGTGCCAGCAGTAACCCGGCCGCCCACCAGCAGTACTTC. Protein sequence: CASSNPAAHQQYF.

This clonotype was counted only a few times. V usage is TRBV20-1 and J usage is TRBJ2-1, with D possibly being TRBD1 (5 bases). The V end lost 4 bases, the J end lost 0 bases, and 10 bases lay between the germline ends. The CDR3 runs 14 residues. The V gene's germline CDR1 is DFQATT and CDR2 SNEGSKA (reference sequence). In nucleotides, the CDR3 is TGCAGTGCTATGGAAGACAGCTCCTACAATGAGCAGTTCTTC. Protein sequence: CSAMEDSSYNEQFF.

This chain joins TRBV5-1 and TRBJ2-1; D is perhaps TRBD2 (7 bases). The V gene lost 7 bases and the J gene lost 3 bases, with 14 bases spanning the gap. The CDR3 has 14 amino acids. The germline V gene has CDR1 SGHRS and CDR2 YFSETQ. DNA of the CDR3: TGCGCCAGCTACTCGGGGGGCGACTACAATGAGCAGTTCTTC. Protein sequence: CASYSGGDYNEQFF.

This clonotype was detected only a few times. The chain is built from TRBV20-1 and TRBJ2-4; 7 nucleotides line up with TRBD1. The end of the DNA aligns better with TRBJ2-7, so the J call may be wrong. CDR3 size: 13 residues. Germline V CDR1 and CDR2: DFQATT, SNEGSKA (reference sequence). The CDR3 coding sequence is TGCAGTCTCGACGGGACAGACACCTACGAGCAGTACTTC. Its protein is CSLDGTDTYEQYF.

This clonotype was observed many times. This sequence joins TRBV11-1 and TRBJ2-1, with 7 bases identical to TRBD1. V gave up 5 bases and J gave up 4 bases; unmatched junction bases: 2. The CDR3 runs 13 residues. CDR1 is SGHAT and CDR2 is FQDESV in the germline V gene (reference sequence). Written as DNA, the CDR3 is TGTGCCAGCAGCGCGGACAGGTACAATGAGCAGTTCTTC. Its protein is CASSADRYNEQFF.

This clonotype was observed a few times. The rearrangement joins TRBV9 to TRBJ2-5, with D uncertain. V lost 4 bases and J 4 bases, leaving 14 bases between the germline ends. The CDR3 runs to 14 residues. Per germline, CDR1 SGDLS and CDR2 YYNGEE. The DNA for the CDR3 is TGTGCCAGCAGCTCAAACCTCGATGGAGAGACCCAGTACTTC. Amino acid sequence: CASSSNLDGETQYF.